The clone carrying this T cell receptor beta chain showed up just a few times. Its antigen remains unknown. Documented time point: healthy volunteer bleed at 2 weeks. Total RNA was isolated from whole blood that had not been fractionated. Single cDNA molecules in the library carried unique molecular identifiers attached during preparation. TCRdb re-called the RACE reads with MiXCR, one entry per CDR3 protein. The sample comprises about 31,000 distinct CDR3 sequences, about 7.2% of which are singletons, and almost 10% rests with the top ten. CDR3 length: 13 residues. Per germline, CDR1 SGHTA and CDR2 FQGNSA. V gave up 3 bases and J gave up 1 base, with 6 bases separating them. This entry belongs to a study of human T cells and chemical hapten exposure. At the level of the study: There were per-sample TCR yield variations, arising mainly from small pooled library volume differences. Study observations and caveats: TCRs exceeding 1 in 1000 frequency stayed unchanged with DPC sensitization.

The chain has TRBV7-2 and TRBJ2-5, with D hard to call. The source of this sequence is a human donor in good health. Some clones in this sample may be carry-over from other donors' samples. The sample was whole blood. The DNA of the CDR3 is TGTGCCAGCAGCTTTCAGTTCCAAGAGACCCAGTACTTC. Residues: CASSFQFQETQYF.